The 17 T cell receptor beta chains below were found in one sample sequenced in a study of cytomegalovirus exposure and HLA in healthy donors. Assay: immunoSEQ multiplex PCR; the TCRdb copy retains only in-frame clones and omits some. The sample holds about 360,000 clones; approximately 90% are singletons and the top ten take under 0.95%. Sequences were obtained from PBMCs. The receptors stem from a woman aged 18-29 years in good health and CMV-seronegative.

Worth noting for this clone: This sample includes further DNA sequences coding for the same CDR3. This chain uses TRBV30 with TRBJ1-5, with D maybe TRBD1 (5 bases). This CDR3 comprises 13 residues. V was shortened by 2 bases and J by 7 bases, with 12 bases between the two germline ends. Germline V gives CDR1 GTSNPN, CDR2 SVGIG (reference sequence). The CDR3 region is CAWSRQGGQPQHF. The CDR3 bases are TGTGCCTGGAGTAGGCAGGGTGGGCAGCCCCAGCATTTT.

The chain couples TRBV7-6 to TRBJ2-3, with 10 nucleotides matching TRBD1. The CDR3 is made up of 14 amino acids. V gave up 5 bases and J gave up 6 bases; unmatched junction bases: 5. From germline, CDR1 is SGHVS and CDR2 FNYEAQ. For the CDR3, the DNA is TGTGCCAGCAGCCCGGACAGGGGGTCGGATACGCAGTATTTT. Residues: CASSPDRGSDTQYF.

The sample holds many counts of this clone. As DNA, the CDR3 is TGTGCCAGTAGTATGGACAGGGGACCTAATTCACCCCTCCACTTT. It is translated as CASSMDRGPNSPLHF. The V gene is TRBV19, the J gene TRBJ1-6; TRBD1 matches 9 bases. The CDR3 consists of 15 residues. The ends lost 3 bases at V and 6 bases at J; junction bases unmatched: 3. Germline assignment: CDR1 LNHDA and CDR2 SQIVND (reference sequence).

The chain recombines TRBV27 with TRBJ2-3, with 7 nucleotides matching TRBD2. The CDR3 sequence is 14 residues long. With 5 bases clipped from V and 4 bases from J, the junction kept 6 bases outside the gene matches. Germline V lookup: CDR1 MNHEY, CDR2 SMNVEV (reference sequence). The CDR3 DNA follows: TGTGCCAGCAGTCTTGTACTAGCGCCAGATACGCAGTATTTT. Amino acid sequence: CASSLVLAPDTQYF.

This CDR3 is CASSVGAGNEQFF. In nucleotides, the CDR3 is TGTGCCAGCAGCGTAGGTGCGGGGAATGAGCAGTTCTTC. The chain carries TRBV9 and TRBJ2-1, with a weak D call TRBD2 (6 bases). Germline CDR1 reads SGDLS; CDR2 reads YYNGEE. Trimming took off 0 bases at V and 7 bases at J, with 8 bases between the two ends. CDR3 length: 13 residues.

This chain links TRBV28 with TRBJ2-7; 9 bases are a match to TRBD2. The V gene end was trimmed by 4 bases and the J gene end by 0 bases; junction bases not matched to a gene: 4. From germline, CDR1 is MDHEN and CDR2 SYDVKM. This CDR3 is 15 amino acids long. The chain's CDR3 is CASSSAGGYSYEQYF. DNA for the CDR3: TGTGCCAGCAGTTCAGCGGGAGGATACTCCTACGAGCAGTACTTC.

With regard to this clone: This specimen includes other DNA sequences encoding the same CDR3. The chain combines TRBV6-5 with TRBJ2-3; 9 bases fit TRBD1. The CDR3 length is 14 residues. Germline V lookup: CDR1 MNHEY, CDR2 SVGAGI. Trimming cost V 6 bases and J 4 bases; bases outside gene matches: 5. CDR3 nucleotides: TGTGCCAGCAGAAAACAGGGGGCAGCAGATACGCAGTATTTT. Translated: CASRKQGAADTQYF.

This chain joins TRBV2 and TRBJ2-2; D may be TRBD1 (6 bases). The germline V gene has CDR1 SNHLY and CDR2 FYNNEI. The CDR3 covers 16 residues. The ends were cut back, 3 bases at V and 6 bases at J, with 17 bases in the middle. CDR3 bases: TGTGCCAGCAGTGAGGTCGGGACAAGTCTGTCCGGGGAGCTGTTTTTT. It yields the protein CASSEVGTSLSGELFF.

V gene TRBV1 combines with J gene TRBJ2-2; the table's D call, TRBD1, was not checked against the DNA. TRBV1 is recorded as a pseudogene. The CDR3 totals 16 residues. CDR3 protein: CTSSRHGTTNTGELFF. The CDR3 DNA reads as TGCACCAGCAGCCGGCACGGGACAACGAACACCGGGGAGCTGTTTTTT.

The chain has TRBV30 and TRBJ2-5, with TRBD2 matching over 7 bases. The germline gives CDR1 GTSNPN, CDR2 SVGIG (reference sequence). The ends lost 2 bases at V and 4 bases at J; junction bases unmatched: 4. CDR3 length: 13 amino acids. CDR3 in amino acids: CAWSRGDPETQYF. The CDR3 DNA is TGTGCCTGGAGTCGGGGGGACCCAGAGACCCAGTACTTC.

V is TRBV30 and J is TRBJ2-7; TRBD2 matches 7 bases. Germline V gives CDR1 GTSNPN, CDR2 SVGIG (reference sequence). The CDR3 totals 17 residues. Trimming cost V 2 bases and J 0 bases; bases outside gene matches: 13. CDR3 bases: TGTGCCTGGAGTTACCCCGACTCGGGAGGACGCTCCTACGAGCAGTACTTC. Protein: CAWSYPDSGGRSYEQYF.

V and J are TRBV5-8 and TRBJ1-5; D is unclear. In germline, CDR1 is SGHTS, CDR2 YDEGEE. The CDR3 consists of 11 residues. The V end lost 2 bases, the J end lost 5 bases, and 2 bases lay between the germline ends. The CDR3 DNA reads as TGTGCCAGCAGCTTCGATCAGCCCCAGCATTTT. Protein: CASSFDQPQHF.

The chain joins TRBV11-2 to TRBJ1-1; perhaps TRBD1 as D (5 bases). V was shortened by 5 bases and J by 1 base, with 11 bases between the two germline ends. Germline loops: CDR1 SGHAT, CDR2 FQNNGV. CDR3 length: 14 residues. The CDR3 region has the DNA TGTGCCAGCAGCCATGGGAGGGGGAACACTGAAGCTTTCTTT. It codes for CASSHGRGNTEAFF.

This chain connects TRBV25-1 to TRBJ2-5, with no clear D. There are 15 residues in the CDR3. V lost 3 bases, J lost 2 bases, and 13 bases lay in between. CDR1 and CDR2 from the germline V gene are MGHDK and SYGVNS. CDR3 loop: CASSDSRPPQETQYF. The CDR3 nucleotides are TGTGCCAGCAGTGACTCGAGGCCTCCTCAAGAGACCCAGTACTTC.

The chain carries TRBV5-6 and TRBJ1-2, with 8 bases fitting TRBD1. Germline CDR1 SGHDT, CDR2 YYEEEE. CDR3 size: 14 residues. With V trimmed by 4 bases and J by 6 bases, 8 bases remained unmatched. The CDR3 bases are TGTGCCAGCAGCCAACTCGACAGGGGAGATGGCTACACCTTC. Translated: CASSQLDRGDGYTF.

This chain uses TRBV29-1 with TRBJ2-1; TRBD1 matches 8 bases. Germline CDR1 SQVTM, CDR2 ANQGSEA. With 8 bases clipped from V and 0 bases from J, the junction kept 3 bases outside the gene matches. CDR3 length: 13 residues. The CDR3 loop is CSSTGGSYNEQFF. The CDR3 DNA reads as TGCAGCAGCACAGGGGGCTCCTACAATGAGCAGTTCTTC.

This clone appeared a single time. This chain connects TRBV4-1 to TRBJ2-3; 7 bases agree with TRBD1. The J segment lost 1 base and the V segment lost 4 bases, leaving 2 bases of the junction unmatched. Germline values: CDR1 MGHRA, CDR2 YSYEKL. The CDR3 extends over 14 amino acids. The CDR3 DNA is TGCGCCAGCAGCCCGGGACAGCGCACAGATACGCAGTATTTT. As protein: CASSPGQRTDTQYF.